This entry features one T cell receptor (beta chain) sequence. Original methodology: Amplifying reference gene primers gave estimates of nucleated cell counts. The repertoire was sequenced with immunoSEQ multiplex PCR; TCRdb's copy has only in-frame clones and lacks some. Clonal size and the V and J genes are those of that table, whereas D and trimming came from the DNA. The data contain around 190,000 clones, roughly 79% of them seen just once; the ten biggest clones take up 11%. The CDR3 length is 13 residues. V gave up 2 bases and J gave up 1 base, with 7 bases separating them. Per germline, CDR1 SGHNT and CDR2 YYREEE (reference sequence). The sample comes from a study of blood T cell repertoires in COVID-19. Study overall: The analysed material was cDNA or gDNA that came from T cells, B-cell-depleted T cells, or PBMCs.

Followed longitudinally, the Seattle patients had been enrolled during active infection. The TCR comes from a woman aged 40 to 50 with COVID-19, enrolled during active disease. The genes are TRBV5-4 and TRBJ2-7; TRBD1 is a possible D gene (5 bases). The specimen was peripheral blood. CDR3 residues: CASSFGQSYEQYF. CDR3 nucleotides: TGTGCCAGCAGCTTCGGACAATCCTACGAGCAGTACTTC. Complete variable domain (other parts from reference TRBV5-4 and TRBJ2-7): ETGVTQSPTHLIKTRGQQVTLRCSSQSGHNTVSWYQQALGQGPQFIFQYYREEENGRGNFPPRFSGLQFPNYSSELNVNALELDDSALYLCASSFGQSYEQYFGPGTRLTVT.